This T cell receptor beta chain was retrieved from a study of blood T cell repertoires in COVID-19. Across the study: Samples taken during acute and convalescent COVID-19 were collected in the United States, Italy and Spain. T cells, B-cell-depleted T cells, or PBMCs supplied cDNA or gDNA.

V trimming: 4 bases; J trimming: 0 bases; junction bases outside the gene matches: 10. CDR1 is MNHEY, CDR2 SMNVEV, per germline (reference sequence). The CDR3 sequence is 19 residues long. In the source study's methods: From reference gene primer amplification, estimates of nucleated cell counts were derived. Some clones are missing from TCRdb's copy, which holds only in-frame ones; the method was immunoSEQ multiplex PCR. The V and J calls and the clone size are those of that table, but D and trimming were determined from the DNA. In the table there are approximately 75,000 clones, approximately 80% of which are singletons.

This receptor was taken from a man aged 50 to 60 with COVID-19, enrolled during active disease. The sample taken for sequencing was peripheral blood. V is TRBV27 and J is TRBJ2-7, with TRBD2 matching 15 bases. The CDR3 DNA reads as TGTGCCAGCAGTTATTCAGGGACTAGCGGGAGGTATAGCTCCTACGAGCAGTACTTC. This encodes CASSYSGTSGRYSSYEQYF.